The rows below give T cell receptor beta chains drawn from one sample of a study of CD8 T cells in Susac syndrome. MiXCR, run by TCRdb on the immunoSEQ multiplex PCR reads, gives a single entry per CDR3 protein. The sample consists of approximately 70,000 distinct CDR3 sequences, approximately 95% of them appearing once. Sequencing was done on a sample of CD8+ T cells from PBMCs. The receptors shown here come from a human donor in good health. Each CDR3 is given without its conserved first and last residue.

j_call v_call cdr3_aa
TRBJ2-7 TRBV5-1 ASSLRQAPYEQY
TRBJ2-7 TRBV4-1 ASSQDWYGYEQY
TRBJ2-1 TRBV23-1 ASSQKGKGAPYNEQF
TRBJ1-5 TRBV13 ASSLSSGASPQH
TRBJ2-3 TRBV9 ASSPTGYDTQY
TRBJ2-5 TRBV12-3/TRBV12-4 ASSPPEIFPRGSSYQETQY
TRBJ2-7 TRBV9 ASSGDSEETYEQY
TRBJ1-2 TRBV7-9 ASSLDRTHYGYT
TRBJ1-5 TRBV27 ASSPAGGNQPQH
TRBJ1-5 TRBV7-9 ASSLDGGWQPQH
TRBJ1-2 TRBV19 ASSMSLAAPHGYT
TRBJ2-7 TRBV6-2/TRBV6-3 ASTGAGGTYEQY
TRBJ1-1 TRBV7-2 ASSSRGLNWGTEAF
TRBJ2-7 TRBV3-1 ASSPGQGGYEQY
TRBJ2-1 TRBV12-3/TRBV12-4 ASSLGYNEQF
TRBJ2-3 TRBV7-2 ASSFPTSGSSTDTQY
TRBJ2-1 TRBV6-6 ASSRGQAADNEQF
TRBJ1-5 TRBV6-5 ASSYGVDQPQH
TRBJ2-6 TRBV27 ASSFGANVLT
TRBJ1-2 TRBV4-3 ASSQGPTGTYGYT
TRBJ2-4 TRBV6-2/TRBV6-3 ASSEAGGIGNIQY
TRBJ1-6 TRBV19 ASSATGNSPLH
TRBJ2-7 TRBV9 ASSVASDPYYEQY
TRBJ2-3 TRBV10-3 AIQGGITSTDTQY
TRBJ2-2 TRBV9 ASSLRTHTGELF
TRBJ2-2 TRBV4-3 ASSQDQRTGELF
TRBJ2-6 TRBV6-5 ASSWSRAGVSGANVLT
TRBJ1-2 TRBV9 ASSPLPVGASYGYT
TRBJ2-3 TRBV19 ATKTGVATDTQY
TRBJ1-5 TRBV4-3 ASSQDSGTRQPQH
TRBJ2-3 TRBV27 ASSPRTSGGAADTQY
TRBJ2-1 TRBV18 ASSGKPPYNEQF
TRBJ1-6 TRBV13 ASSPQGPEASPLH